Below are 15 T cell receptor beta chains sequenced from a single sample in a study of blood T cell repertoires in COVID-19. Assay used: immunoSEQ multiplex PCR; TCRdb lists only in-frame clones, some missing. This table holds about 120,000 clones, 84% found once. Sequencing used PBMCs or T cells enriched from blood (not recorded which). These receptors all come from a young woman who had recovered from COVID-19.

This clone has a single count. This chain connects TRBV11-3 to TRBJ2-3; 7 nucleotides line up with TRBD1. Germline loops: CDR1 SGHNT, CDR2 YENEEA. V lost 5 bases to trimming and J lost 5 bases; unmatched junction nucleotides: 10. The CDR3 has 15 amino acids. The CDR3 nucleotides are TGTGCCAGCAGCCCTGATAGTAGGACAGGAGATACGCAGTATTTT. As protein: CASSPDSRTGDTQYF. The full variable domain, its missing parts supplied by reference TRBV11-3 and TRBJ2-3, is EAGVVQSPRYKIIEKKQPVAFWCNPISGHNTLYWYLQNLGQGPELLIRYENEEAVDDSQLPKDRFSAERLKGVDSTLKIQPAELGDSAVYLCASSPDSRTGDTQYFGPGTRLTVL.

The chain combines TRBV19 with TRBJ2-3; no firm D call. V was cut by 1 base and J by 0 bases, with 5 bases left in between. CDR3 length equals 14 residues. The germline V gene has CDR1 LNHDA and CDR2 SQIVND (reference sequence). The CDR3 region has the DNA TGTGCCAGTAGTATAGGGGCTAGCACAGATACGCAGTATTTT. Its translation: CASSIGASTDTQYF.

CDR3 in amino acids: CASNRGGGGNQPQHF. DNA of the CDR3: TGTGCCAGCAACAGAGGGGGGGGTGGCAATCAGCCCCAGCATTTT. This sequence joins TRBV28 and TRBJ1-5, with D tentatively TRBD1 (6 bases). The V end was cut by 7 bases, the J end by 2 bases, with 15 bases between. Looked up from germline, CDR1 is MDHEN and CDR2 is SYDVKM. The CDR3 has 15 residues.

The rearrangement links TRBV7-2 to TRBJ2-7; 8 bases align to TRBD1. V trimming: 4 bases; J trimming: 1 base; junction bases outside the gene matches: 3. In germline, CDR1 is SGHTA, CDR2 FQGNSA. This CDR3 is built from 14 residues. CDR3 region: CASSSYRGSYEQYF. In DNA form, the CDR3 reads TGTGCCAGCAGCTCGTACAGGGGGTCCTACGAGCAGTACTTC.

The chain is built from TRBV6-5 and TRBJ1-1, with D perhaps matching TRBD1 (5 bases). The CDR3 contains 14 residues. In germline, CDR1 is MNHEY, CDR2 SVGAGI. V lost 4 bases and J lost 0, with 9 bases in between. CDR3: CASSLQVLNTEAFF. The CDR3 bases are TGTGCCAGCAGTTTACAGGTCCTGAACACTGAAGCTTTCTTT.

The chain employs TRBV28 and TRBJ1-4, with 8 nucleotides matching TRBD1. J was trimmed by 8 bases and V by 2 bases; bases with no gene match: 1. The CDR3 is 13 amino acids. Germline V gene data show CDR1 as MDHEN and CDR2 as SYDVKM. CDR3: CASSLQGAEKLFF. CDR3 DNA: TGTGCCAGCAGTTTACAGGGGGCAGAAAAACTGTTTTTT.

V gene TRBV10-3 combines with J gene TRBJ2-2; 7 bases agree with TRBD2. CDR3 length: 15 amino acids. Germline trimming cut 7 bases from V and 3 bases from J; bases unmatched to any gene: 8. The V gene's germline CDR1 is ENHRY and CDR2 SYGVKD. CDR3 in DNA: TGTGCCATCAAGGGCGGGAGCGGGGACACCGGGGAGCTGTTTTTT. Translated, it gives CAIKGGSGDTGELFF.

The chain has TRBV3-1 (or the pseudogene TRBV3-2) and TRBJ2-7, with 7 bases fitting TRBD1. The ends lost 4 bases at V and 3 bases at J; junction bases unmatched: 9. Germline CDR1 reads LGHDT; CDR2 reads YNNKEL (reference sequence). The CDR3 consists of 15 residues. The CDR3: CASSPYDRVNYEQYF. The CDR3 coding sequence is TGTGCCAGCAGCCCCTACGACAGGGTGAACTACGAGCAGTACTTC.

The chain uses TRBV7-8 and TRBJ1-5, with TRBD1 matching over 8 bases. Germline V CDR1 and CDR2: SGHVS, FQNEAQ. V lost 4 bases to trimming and J lost 5 bases; unmatched junction nucleotides: 10. The CDR3 consists of 16 residues. This CDR3 reads CASSSKTGAKDQPQHF. The CDR3 region has the DNA TGTGCCAGCAGCTCAAAGACAGGGGCGAAAGATCAGCCCCAGCATTTT. The full variable domain, with the rest looked up from reference TRBV7-8 and TRBJ1-5, is GAGVSQSPRYKVAKRGQDVALRCDPISGHVSLFWYQQALGQGPEFLTYFQNEAQLDKSGLPSDRFFAERPEGSVSTLKIQRTQQEDSAVYLCASSSKTGAKDQPQHFGDGTRLSIL.

This clone was observed a handful of times. V and J are TRBV2 and TRBJ1-5, with TRBD1 identical over 10 bases. The CDR3 spans 15 residues. The germline gives CDR1 SNHLY, CDR2 FYNNEI. With V trimmed by 6 bases and J by 7 bases, 9 bases remained unmatched. The DNA of the CDR3 is TGTGCCAGCAGCTCCGGACAGGGGGGAGGGCAGCCCCAGCATTTT. Translation gives CASSSGQGGGQPQHF. The entire variable domain, with the rest obtained from reference TRBV2 and TRBJ1-5, is as follows: EPEVTQTPSHQVTQMGQEVILRCVPISNHLYFYWYRQILGQKVEFLVSFYNNEISEKSEIFDDQFSVERPDGSNFTLKIRSTKLEDSAMYFCASSSGQGGGQPQHFGDGTRLSIL.

V gene TRBV7-7 combines with J gene TRBJ2-2; D is undetermined. The germline CDR1 and CDR2 sequences are SSHAT and FNYEAQ (reference sequence). Deletions cut 5 bases from V and 5 bases from J, with 15 bases between. The CDR3 length is 15 residues. The CDR3 DNA is TGTGCCAGCAGCCCCCTAGGAAGCTGGACCGGGGAGCTGTTTTTT. Amino acids: CASSPLGSWTGELFF.

This chain uses TRBV7-2 with TRBJ2-1; 11 bases agree with TRBD2. The CDR3 has 18 residues. Germline V lookup: CDR1 SGHTA, CDR2 FQGNSA. The V and J ends lost 7 bases and 7 bases, in that order; junction bases with no gene match: 18. In nucleotides, the CDR3 is TGTGCCAGCAACCGACAGGGAGGGTTAGCGGGAGGGCGGAATGAGCAGTTCTTC. Translation: CASNRQGGLAGGRNEQFF.

The chain carries TRBV6-5 and TRBJ1-1, with D maybe TRBD1 (6 bases). V lost 7 bases and J lost 5, with 20 bases in between. Germline V lookup: CDR1 MNHEY, CDR2 SVGAGI. The length of the CDR3 is 15 residues. The DNA of the CDR3 is TGTGCCAGCACCCAGGGGCCAGGGACCTATACTGAAGCTTTCTTT. Translation gives CASTQGPGTYTEAFF.

The chain joins TRBV11-3 to TRBJ2-2; D perhaps matches TRBD2 (5 bases). Trimming left V 1 base short and J 0 bases short, with 6 bases between. The germline CDR1 and CDR2 sequences are SGHNT and YENEEA. The length of the CDR3 is 15 residues. As DNA, the CDR3 is TGTGCCAGCAGCTTAGCGGGAACGAACACCGGGGAGCTGTTTTTT. It encodes CASSLAGTNTGELFF. The full variable domain, in which reference TRBV11-3 and TRBJ2-2 provide the parts outside the CDR3, is EAGVVQSPRYKIIEKKQPVAFWCNPISGHNTLYWYLQNLGQGPELLIRYENEEAVDDSQLPKDRFSAERLKGVDSTLKIQPAELGDSAVYLCASSLAGTNTGELFFGEGSRLTVL.

The chain combines TRBV18 with TRBJ2-5; D is unresolved. V lost 0 bases, J lost 1 base, and 9 bases lay in between. CDR1 KGHSH and CDR2 LQKENI come from the germline V gene. The CDR3 has 15 amino acids. The DNA of the CDR3 is TGTGCCAGCTCACCACCCTCGCGTCTCCAAGAGACCCAGTACTTC. Amino acids: CASSPPSRLQETQYF.